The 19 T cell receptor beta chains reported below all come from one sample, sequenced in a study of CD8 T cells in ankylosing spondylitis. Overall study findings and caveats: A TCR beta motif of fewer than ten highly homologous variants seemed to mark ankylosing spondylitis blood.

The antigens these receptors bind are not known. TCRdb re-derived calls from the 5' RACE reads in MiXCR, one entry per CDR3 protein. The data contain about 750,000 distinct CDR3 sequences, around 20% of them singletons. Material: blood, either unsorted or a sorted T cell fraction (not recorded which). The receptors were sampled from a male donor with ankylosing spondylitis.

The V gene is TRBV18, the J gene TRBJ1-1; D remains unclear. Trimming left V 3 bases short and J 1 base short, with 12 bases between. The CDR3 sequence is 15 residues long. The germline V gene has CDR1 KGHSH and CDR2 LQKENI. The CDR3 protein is CASSPARLTNTEAFF. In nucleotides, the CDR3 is TGTGCCAGCTCACCCGCACGACTGACGAACACTGAAGCTTTCTTT.

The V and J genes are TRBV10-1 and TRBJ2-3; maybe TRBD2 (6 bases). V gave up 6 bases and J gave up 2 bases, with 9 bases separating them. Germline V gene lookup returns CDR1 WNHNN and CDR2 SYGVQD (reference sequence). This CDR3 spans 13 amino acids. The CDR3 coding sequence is TGCGCCAGCAGCGGGACTTACACAGATACGCAGTATTTT. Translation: CASSGTYTDTQYF.

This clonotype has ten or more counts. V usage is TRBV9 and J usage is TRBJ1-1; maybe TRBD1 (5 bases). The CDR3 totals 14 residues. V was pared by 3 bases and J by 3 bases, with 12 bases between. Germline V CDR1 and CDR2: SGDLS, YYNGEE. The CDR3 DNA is TGTGCCAGCAGCGATATTTGGGGGGACACTGAAGCTTTCTTT. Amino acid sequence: CASSDIWGDTEAFF.

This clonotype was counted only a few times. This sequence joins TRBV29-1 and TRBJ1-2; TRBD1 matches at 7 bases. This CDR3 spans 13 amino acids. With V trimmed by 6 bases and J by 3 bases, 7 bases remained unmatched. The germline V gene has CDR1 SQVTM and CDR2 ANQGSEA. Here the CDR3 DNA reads TGCAGCGTCCCGACAGGGAAGGACTATGGCTACACCTTC. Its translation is CSVPTGKDYGYTF.

For the CDR3, the DNA is TGTGCCAGCACCTTCGTTGGGTACAATGAGCAGTTCTTC. It is translated as CASTFVGYNEQFF. The chain couples TRBV12-3 or TRBV12-4 to TRBJ2-1; D remains unclear. V shed 7 bases and J shed 4 bases, with 11 bases lying between them. This CDR3 is 13 amino acids long.

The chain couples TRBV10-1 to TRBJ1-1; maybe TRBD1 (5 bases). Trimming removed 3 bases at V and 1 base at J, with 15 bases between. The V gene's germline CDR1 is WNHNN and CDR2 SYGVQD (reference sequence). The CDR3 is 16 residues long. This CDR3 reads CASSEKGTQGNTEAFF. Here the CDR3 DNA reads TGCGCCAGCAGTGAAAAGGGGACCCAGGGGAACACTGAAGCTTTCTTT.

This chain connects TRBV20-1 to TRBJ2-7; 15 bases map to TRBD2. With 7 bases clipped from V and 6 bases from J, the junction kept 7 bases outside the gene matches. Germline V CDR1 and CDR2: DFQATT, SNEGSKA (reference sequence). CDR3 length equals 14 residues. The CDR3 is CSGRTSGGAGEQYF. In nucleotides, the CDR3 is TGCAGTGGTCGGACTAGCGGGGGGGCCGGCGAGCAGTACTTC.

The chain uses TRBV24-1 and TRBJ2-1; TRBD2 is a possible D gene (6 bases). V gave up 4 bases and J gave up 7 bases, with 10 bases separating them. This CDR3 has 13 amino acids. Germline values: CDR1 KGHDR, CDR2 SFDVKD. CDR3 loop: CATSELARNEQFF. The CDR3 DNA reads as TGTGCCACCAGTGAGCTAGCGAGGAATGAGCAGTTCTTC.

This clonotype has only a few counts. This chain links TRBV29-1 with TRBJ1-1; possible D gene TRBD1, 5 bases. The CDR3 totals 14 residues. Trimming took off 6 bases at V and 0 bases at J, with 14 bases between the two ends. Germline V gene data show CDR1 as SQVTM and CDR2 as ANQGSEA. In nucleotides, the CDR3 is TGCAGCGTCCCGAGCGGGGGTCTGAACACTGAAGCTTTCTTT. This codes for CSVPSGGLNTEAFF. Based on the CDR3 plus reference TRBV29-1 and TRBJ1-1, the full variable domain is SAVISQKPSRDICQRGTSLTIQCQVDSQVTMMFWYRQQPGQSLTLIATANQGSEATYESGFVIDKFPISRPNLTFSTLTVSNMSPEDSSIYLCSVPSGGLNTEAFFGQGTRLTVV.

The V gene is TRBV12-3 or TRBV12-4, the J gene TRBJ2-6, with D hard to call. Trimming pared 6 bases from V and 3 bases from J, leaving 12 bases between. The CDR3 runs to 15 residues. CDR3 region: CASSPQLFGANVLTF. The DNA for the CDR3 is TGTGCCAGCAGCCCTCAGCTTTTTGGGGCCAACGTCCTGACTTTC.

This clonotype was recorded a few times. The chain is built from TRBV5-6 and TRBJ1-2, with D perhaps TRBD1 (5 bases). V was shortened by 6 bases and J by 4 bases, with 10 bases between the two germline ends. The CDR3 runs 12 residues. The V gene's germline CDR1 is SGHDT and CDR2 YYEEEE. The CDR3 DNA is TGTGCCAGCACCCCGACAGTCTATGGCTACACCTTC. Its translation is CASTPTVYGYTF.

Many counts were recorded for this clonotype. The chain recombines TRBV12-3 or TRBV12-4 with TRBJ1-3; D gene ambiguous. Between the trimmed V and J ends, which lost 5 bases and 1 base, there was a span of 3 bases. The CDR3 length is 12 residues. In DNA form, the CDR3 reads TGTGCCAGCAGTCCTTCTGGAAACACCATATATTTT. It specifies CASSPSGNTIYF.

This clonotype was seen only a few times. For the CDR3, the DNA is TGTGCCAGCAGCTTAGGTTTTTACGGGGGGACTTGGGGCACAGATACGCAGTATTTT. Protein sequence: CASSLGFYGGTWGTDTQYF. The chain employs TRBV11-2 and TRBJ2-3; 7 nucleotides line up with TRBD2. Germline loops: CDR1 SGHAT, CDR2 FQNNGV. There are 19 residues in the CDR3. V was clipped by 1 base and J by 1 base; unmatched bases: 14.

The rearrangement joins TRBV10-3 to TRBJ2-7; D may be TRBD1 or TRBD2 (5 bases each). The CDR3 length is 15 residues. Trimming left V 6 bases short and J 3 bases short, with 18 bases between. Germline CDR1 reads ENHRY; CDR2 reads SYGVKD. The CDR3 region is CAISLGAEGYYEQYF. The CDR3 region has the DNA TGTGCCATCAGCCTCGGGGCCGAGGGGTACTACGAGCAGTACTTC.

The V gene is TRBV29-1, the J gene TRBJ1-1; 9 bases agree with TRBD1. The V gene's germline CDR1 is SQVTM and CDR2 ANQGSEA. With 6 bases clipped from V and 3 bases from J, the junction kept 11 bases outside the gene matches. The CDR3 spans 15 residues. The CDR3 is CSVEGQGPWDTEAFF. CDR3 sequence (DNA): TGCAGCGTCGAGGGACAGGGTCCATGGGACACTGAAGCTTTCTTT.

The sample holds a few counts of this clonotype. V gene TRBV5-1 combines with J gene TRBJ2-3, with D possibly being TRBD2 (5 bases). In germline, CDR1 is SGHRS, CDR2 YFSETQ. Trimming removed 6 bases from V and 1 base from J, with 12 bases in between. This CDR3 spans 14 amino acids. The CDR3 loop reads CASTWGVGTDTQYF. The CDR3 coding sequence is TGCGCCAGCACCTGGGGAGTCGGCACAGATACGCAGTATTTT. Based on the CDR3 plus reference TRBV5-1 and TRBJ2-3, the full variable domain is KAGVTQTPRYLIKTRGQQVTLSCSPISGHRSVSWYQQTPGQGLQFLFEYFSETQRNKGNFPGRFSGRQFSNSRSEMNVSTLELGDSALYLCASTWGVGTDTQYFGPGTRLTVL.

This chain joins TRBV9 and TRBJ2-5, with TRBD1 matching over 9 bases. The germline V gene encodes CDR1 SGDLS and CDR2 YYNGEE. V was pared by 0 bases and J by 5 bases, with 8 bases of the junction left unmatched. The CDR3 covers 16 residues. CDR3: CASSVVGGTGHETQYF. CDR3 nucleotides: TGTGCCAGCAGCGTAGTAGGTGGGACAGGGCACGAGACCCAGTACTTC.

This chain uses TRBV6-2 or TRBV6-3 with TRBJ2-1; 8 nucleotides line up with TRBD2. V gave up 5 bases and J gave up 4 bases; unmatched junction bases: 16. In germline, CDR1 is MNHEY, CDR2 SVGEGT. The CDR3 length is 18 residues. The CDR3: CASSNPTPRLAWYNEQFF. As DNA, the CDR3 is TGTGCCAGCAGTAACCCCACCCCACGACTAGCGTGGTACAATGAGCAGTTCTTC.

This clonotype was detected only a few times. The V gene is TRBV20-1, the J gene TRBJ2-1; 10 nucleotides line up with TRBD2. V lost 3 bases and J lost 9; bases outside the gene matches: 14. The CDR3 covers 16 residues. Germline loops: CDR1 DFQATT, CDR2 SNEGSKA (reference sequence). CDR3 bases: TGCAGTGCTAGCTCCCGGCTAGCGGGAGCGGACGGTGAGCAGTTCTTC. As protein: CSASSRLAGADGEQFF.